This TCR beta chain appears in the sequencing data of a study of T-cell reconstitution after alpha-beta-depleted transplantation in children (dated by TCRdb to 2016 to 2018). Regarding the research as a whole: Using TCR repertoire profiling, the study quantitatively followed how T-cell immune reconstitution unfolded in children after TCRalphabeta/CD19-depleted allogeneic hematopoietic cell transplantation.

Read against the paper, the sample's treatment or condition label means: allogeneic hematopoietic cell transplantation with graft depleted of TCRalphabeta T cells and CD19 B cells. The transplant recipients were children given TCRalphabeta/CD19-depleted allogeneic hematopoietic cell grafts. The junction shows trimming of 4 bases on V and 3 bases on J, plus 20 bases between the germline ends. Reading the germline V gene gives CDR1 MGHRA and CDR2 YSYEKL. Its CDR3 holds 17 amino acids, cysteine through phenylalanine. The only DNA kept is the CDR3, 51 bases in frame from the first base. Preparation of the library involved PCR. Sequencing took place on an Illumina HiSeq 2500. TCR library preparation used molecular barcoding, with unique molecular identifiers applied to normalize quantification of the TCRbeta repertoire. TCRdb redid the processing of the public reads, applying fastp at Q25 and MiXCR, and retained in-frame beta chains. Every distinct CDR3 protein forms one entry, paired with its most common genes and DNA. A total of 600,000 to 700,000 distinct CDR3 sequences appear in this sample, around 14% of them only once. The ten largest clones represent 0.79% of the sample.

Note on this clonotype: What antigen it recognizes has not been identified. No quality values exist for individual bases; no much larger clone is one base distant.

What the authors observed across the whole study: The frequencies of hyperexpanded clones fell over the following months, and after one year, T-cell counts and TCRbeta diversity were mostly attributed to newly produced T cells. Apparently early alphabetaT-cell count recovery about two months after transplant reportedly relied on only several hundred rapidly expanded clones derived from non-depleted graft cells. The high TCRbeta diversity at day 60 in some patients was ascribed to recipient T cells and intrathymic progenitors that had survived conditioning.

This receptor was obtained from a girl aged 2-10 years with congenital amegakaryocytic thrombocytopenia, due to receive a stem cell transplant. Recombination joined TRBV4-1 with TRBJ2-3; the D gene is perhaps TRBD1, on 6 matching bases. The sequencing here drew on PBMCs, taken before TCRalphabeta/CD19-depleted stem cell transplant. The nucleotide sequence is given as TGCGCCAGCAGCCGGGGGCTCGTCTGGGATCGAACAGATACGCAGTATTTT. Translation gives CASSRGLVWDRTDTQYF.